This passage covers 27 T cell receptor beta chains from one sample sequenced in a study of glioma-infiltrating T cells after dendritic cell vaccination. Method: immunoSEQ multiplex PCR; TCRdb's copy keeps in-frame clones and lacks some. The sample lists 55,000 to 75,000 clones, about 86% occurring once. The time point: after dendritic cell vaccination, including at tumor progression/relapse. The input for sequencing was blood, taken after dendritic cell vaccination. Receptors were obtained from a human donor with glioblastoma.

CDR3 coding DNA: TGTGCCAGCAGTTTAGGACAGGGGTTGCTCACTGAAGCTTTCTTT. Protein: CASSLGQGLLTEAFF. The genes are TRBV27 and TRBJ1-1; 9 nucleotides agree with TRBD1. The CDR3 loop spans 15 amino acids. CDR1 and CDR2 (germline): MNHEY, SMNVEV (reference sequence). V shed 2 bases and J 4 bases; nucleotides not matched to a gene: 5.

This clone appeared a few times. The J gene is TRBJ1-4, the V gene TRBV7-8; 7 bases match TRBD1. CDR1 is SGHVS and CDR2 is FQNEAQ in the germline V gene. The length of the CDR3 is 14 residues. With 6 bases clipped from V and 4 bases from J, the junction kept 5 bases outside the gene matches. CDR3 in amino acids: CASRTRGRNEKLFF. The CDR3 region has the DNA TGTGCCAGCAGGACAAGGGGGCGTAATGAAAAACTGTTTTTT.

The chain has TRBV7-9 and TRBJ1-5; maybe TRBD1 (5 bases). This CDR3 region has 13 residues. Trimming left V 1 base short and J 9 bases short, with 10 bases between. Germline V gene lookup returns CDR1 SEHNR and CDR2 FQNEAQ (reference sequence). CDR3 sequence reads: CASSLGGRRPQHF. For the CDR3, the DNA is TGTGCCAGCAGCTTAGGGGGGAGGCGGCCCCAGCATTTT.

This chain connects TRBV6-5 to TRBJ2-1, with a possible D match to TRBD2 (5 bases). The CDR3 runs to 14 residues. Germline assignment: CDR1 MNHEY and CDR2 SVGAGI. V was trimmed by 6 bases and J by 1 base, leaving 10 bases between them. Here the CDR3 DNA reads TGTGCCAGCAGCCAAGACTATTCCTACAATGAGCAGTTCTTC. This encodes CASSQDYSYNEQFF.

The chain is built from TRBV19 and TRBJ1-4; TRBD1 aligns across 7 bases. This CDR3 has 14 amino acids. CDR1 and CDR2 from the germline V gene are LNHDA and SQIVND (reference sequence). The V segment lost 5 bases and the J segment 0 bases; nucleotides outside the gene matches: 0. The DNA of the CDR3 is TGTGCCAGTAGTGGGACAGCAACTAATGAAAAACTGTTTTTT. This encodes CASSGTATNEKLFF.

The chain couples TRBV5-1 to TRBJ2-7, with a tentative D call TRBD1 (5 bases). Germline-derived CDR1 and CDR2 are SGHRS and YFSETQ. There are 13 residues in the CDR3. Trimming took off 2 bases at V and 3 bases at J, with 9 bases between the two ends. The CDR3 spells CASSLPDSYEQYF. CDR3 coding DNA: TGCGCCAGCAGCTTACCAGACAGCTACGAGCAGTACTTC.

The J gene is TRBJ1-2, the V gene TRBV19; 12 bases are a match to TRBD1. Germline V CDR1 and CDR2: LNHDA, SQIVND (reference sequence). V lost 4 bases and J lost 4; bases outside the gene matches: 4. The CDR3 loop spans 15 amino acids. CDR3 nucleotides: TGTGCCAGTAGTAGGGGACAGGGGGCTGGCTATGGCTACACCTTC. As protein: CASSRGQGAGYGYTF.

This clone was observed a few times. CDR3 DNA: TGTGCCATCAGGGACTGGACAGGTACCTACGAGCAGTACTTC. Protein product: CAIRDWTGTYEQYF. V is TRBV10-3 and J is TRBJ2-7, with 7 bases aligning to TRBD1. V lost 6 bases, J lost 2 bases, and 7 bases stayed unmatched. Germline loops: CDR1 ENHRY, CDR2 SYGVKD. The CDR3 loop spans 14 amino acids.

DNA of the CDR3: TGTGCCAGCAGGAGGGGACAGGGTGGCAATCAGCCCCAGCATTTT. Protein: CASRRGQGGNQPQHF. This chain uses TRBV2 with TRBJ1-5; 9 positions agree with TRBD1. V dropped 6 bases and J dropped 2; count of bases not matched to a gene: 5. Germline CDR1 reads SNHLY; CDR2 reads FYNNEI. The CDR3 covers 15 residues. The full variable domain, its missing parts supplied by reference TRBV2 and TRBJ1-5, is EPEVTQTPSHQVTQMGQEVILRCVPISNHLYFYWYRQILGQKVEFLVSFYNNEISEKSEIFDDQFSVERPDGSNFTLKIRSTKLEDSAMYFCASRRGQGGNQPQHFGDGTRLSIL.

This clone was detected only a few times. This chain joins TRBV21-1 and TRBJ1-5. TRBV21-1 is described as a pseudogene. The CDR3 covers 16 residues. The CDR3 coding sequence is TGTGCCAGCAGCCTCCTTGGGTCGGGGAGCAATCAGCCCCAGCATTTT. Translation: CASSLLGSGSNQPQHF.

The chain links TRBV9 to TRBJ2-3; TRBD2 matches 8 bases. Germline assignment: CDR1 SGDLS and CDR2 YYNGEE. Trimming at V came to 0 bases and at J to 8 bases, leaving 2 bases not matched to a gene. The CDR3 extends over 13 amino acids. CDR3 nucleotides: TGTGCCAGCAGCGTAGACCTAGCGGGTACGCAGTATTTT. This gives the protein CASSVDLAGTQYF.

The chain is built from TRBV4-1 and TRBJ2-1; D is unclear. Per germline, CDR1 MGHRA and CDR2 YSYEKL. The germline V and J ends were trimmed by 4 bases and 7 bases, with 17 bases remaining between them. This CDR3 has 15 amino acids. CDR3 sequence: CASSLGKNAVNEQFF. Here the CDR3 DNA reads TGCGCCAGCAGCCTTGGCAAAAACGCGGTAAATGAGCAGTTCTTC.

The genes are TRBV6-5 and TRBJ2-7, with 9 bases lining up with TRBD1. Germline CDR1 reads MNHEY; CDR2 reads SVGAGI. J lost 7 bases, V lost 5 bases, and 9 bases had no gene match. The CDR3 is 14 residues long. This CDR3 is CASSPGQGFHEQYF. CDR3 nucleotides: TGTGCCAGCAGTCCGGGACAGGGTTTCCATGAGCAGTACTTC.

J is TRBJ1-3 and V is TRBV6-1, with D uncertain. The V and J ends lost 1 base and 0 bases respectively, with 4 bases between them. This CDR3 region has 14 residues. The germline gives CDR1 MNHNS, CDR2 SASEGT. Here the CDR3 DNA reads TGTGCCAGCAGTGAAGGGCCCTCTGGAAACACCATATATTTT. Protein: CASSEGPSGNTIYF.

The rearrangement joins TRBV5-1 to TRBJ2-7; 11 bases are shared with TRBD2. Germline values: CDR1 SGHRS, CDR2 YFSETQ. V dropped 1 base and J dropped 0; count of bases not matched to a gene: 12. The CDR3 contains 19 residues. CDR3 coding DNA: TGCGCCAGCAGCTTGTCGGCCCTAGCGGGGGGCCCAAGCTCCTACGAGCAGTACTTC. Translated: CASSLSALAGGPSSYEQYF.

The chain joins TRBV19 to TRBJ2-7; 9 bases align to TRBD2. Trimming took 4 bases from V and 2 from J; bases not matched to a gene: 9. The CDR3 has 16 residues. Germline lookup yields CDR1 LNHDA and CDR2 SQIVND (reference sequence). DNA for the CDR3: TGTGCCAGTAGTACCCTTTCTAGCGGGGAAACCTACGAGCAGTACTTC. Encoded protein: CASSTLSSGETYEQYF.

The J gene is TRBJ1-2, the V gene TRBV5-1; D not resolved. CDR3 length: 11 residues. Germline V CDR1 and CDR2: SGHRS, YFSETQ. The V gene lost 0 bases and the J gene lost 7 bases, with 4 bases spanning the gap. Here the CDR3 reads CASSLGSGYTF. CDR3 DNA: TGCGCCAGCAGCTTGGGTAGTGGCTACACCTTC.

This sequence joins TRBV5-4 and TRBJ2-3; the match to TRBD2 covers 9 bases. The germline V gene has CDR1 SGHNT and CDR2 YYREEE (reference sequence). The CDR3 loop spans 14 amino acids. The V segment lost 4 bases and the J segment 7 bases; nucleotides outside the gene matches: 7. The DNA for the CDR3 is TGTGCCAGCAGCCCCCGACTAGCGGAGTATACGCAGTATTTT. Its translation is CASSPRLAEYTQYF.

The V and J genes are TRBV5-4 and TRBJ2-7; 7 bases fit TRBD1. Germline CDR1 is SGHNT and CDR2 is YYREEE (reference sequence). J gave up 4 bases and V 3 bases, and 13 bases lay outside the gene matches. The CDR3 contains 16 residues. CDR3 loop: CASSSLTRDSSYEQYF. The DNA of the CDR3 is TGTGCCAGCAGCTCACTTACAAGGGACAGTAGTTACGAGCAGTACTTC.

This chain connects TRBV13 to TRBJ1-2, with D possibly TRBD1 on 6 matching bases. The CDR3 has 16 amino acids. V was cut by 5 bases and J by 4 bases, with 20 bases left in between. CDR1 and CDR2 (germline): PRHDT, FYEKMQ (reference sequence). CDR3 protein: CASSPETGLGPYGYTF. The CDR3, as DNA: TGTGCCAGCAGCCCAGAGACAGGACTAGGTCCCTATGGCTACACCTTC. The full variable domain, rest sourced from reference TRBV13 and TRBJ1-2, is AAGVIQSPRHLIKEKRETATLKCYPIPRHDTVYWYQQGPGQDPQFLISFYEKMQSDKGSIPDRFSAQQFSDYHSELNMSSLELGDSALYFCASSPETGLGPYGYTFGSGTRLTVV.

V is TRBV18 and J is TRBJ2-1; D is uncertain. The ends were cut back, 6 bases at V and 0 bases at J, with 15 bases in the middle. The germline V gene encodes CDR1 KGHSH and CDR2 LQKENI. The CDR3 is made up of 16 amino acids. DNA for the CDR3: TGTGCCAGCTCTCGATACTCGGAGTCCTCCTACAATGAGCAGTTCTTC. Translating gives CASSRYSESSYNEQFF. The complete variable domain, with remaining parts taken from reference TRBV18 and TRBJ2-1, reads NAGVMQNPRHLVRRRGQEARLRCSPMKGHSHVYWYRQLPEEGLKFMVYLQKENIIDESGMPKERFSAEFPKEGPSILRIQQVVRGDSAAYFCASSRYSESSYNEQFFGPGTRLTVL.

The chain is built from TRBV9 and TRBJ1-5; D uncertain. Germline V CDR1 and CDR2: SGDLS, YYNGEE. CDR3 size: 11 residues. CDR3 amino acids: CAPLVGQPQHF. CDR3 in DNA: TGTGCGCCGCTAGTTGGGCAGCCCCAGCATTTT.

This clone was seen only a few times. The chain links TRBV7-2 to TRBJ1-2, with 7 bases fitting TRBD1. The germline V gene has CDR1 SGHTA and CDR2 FQGNSA. The CDR3 is 14 amino acids. The ends lost 5 bases at V and 8 bases at J; junction bases unmatched: 11. The CDR3 here is CASSLQGGVYGYTF. The CDR3 region has the DNA TGTGCCAGCAGCCTCCAGGGGGGCGTGTACGGCTACACCTTC.

The rearrangement links TRBV7-8 to TRBJ2-7; D remains unclear. CDR1 and CDR2 (germline): SGHVS, FQNEAQ. The V gene lost 3 bases and the J gene lost 2 bases, with 8 bases spanning the gap. The CDR3 runs 13 residues. The CDR3 nucleotides read TGTGCCAGCAGCTTCGGGTTGCCCTACGAGCAGTACTTC. Its protein is CASSFGLPYEQYF.

The J gene is TRBJ2-7, the V gene TRBV7-9; 9 bases map to TRBD1. Germline trimming cut 5 bases from V and 4 bases from J; bases unmatched to any gene: 12. CDR1 is SEHNR and CDR2 is FQNEAQ in the germline V gene (reference sequence). The CDR3 is made up of 16 amino acids. CDR3 nucleotide sequence: TGTGCCAGCAGCCCGACCGACAGGGGGTGGGGGTACGAGCAGTACTTC. This sequence encodes CASSPTDRGWGYEQYF.

The CDR3 protein is CASSYQTGTGTDTQYF. The DNA of the CDR3 is TGTGCCAGCAGTTACCAGACAGGTACGGGCACAGATACGCAGTATTTT. The chain carries TRBV6-6 and TRBJ2-3; D is perhaps TRBD1 (6 bases). The CDR3 length is 16 residues. The V end was cut by 2 bases, the J end by 1 base, with 13 bases between. Germline V gene sequence: CDR1 MNHNY, CDR2 SVGAGI (reference sequence).

This clone has just one count. The J gene is TRBJ2-7, the V gene TRBV4-3; maybe TRBD1 (5 bases). The V end was cut by 1 base, the J end by 1 base, with 11 bases between. The germline V gene has CDR1 LGHNA and CDR2 YSLEER. This CDR3 region has 15 residues. CDR3 loop: CASSQGAGYSYEQYF. CDR3 bases: TGCGCCAGCAGCCAAGGGGCAGGGTATTCCTACGAGCAGTACTTC.